This TCR beta chain was sequenced during a study of blood T cell repertoires in COVID-19. The overall study: Sample material is recorded as cDNA or gDNA derived from T cells, B-cell-depleted T cells, or PBMCs.

Clones were read by immunoSEQ multiplex PCR, and TCRdb kept only the in-frame ones, dropping some. The sample records around 200,000 clones, over 75% being singletons. This clonotype was sampled from a man aged 55-75 years with acute or convalescent COVID-19. The sample taken for sequencing was peripheral blood.

The CDR3 coding sequence is TGTGCCAGCACGACTAGCGGGGTAGCCAAAAACATTCAGTACTTC. Amino acids: CASTTSGVAKNIQYF. The chain uses TRBV28 and TRBJ2-4, with 11 nucleotides matching TRBD2. CDR1 is MDHEN and CDR2 is SYDVKM in the germline V gene. The CDR3 contains 15 residues. V was pared by 7 bases and J by 0 bases, with 2 bases of the junction left unmatched.